Listed below are T cell receptor beta chains from one sample, sequenced in a study of shared clonotypes between healthy human individuals. The method was immunoSEQ multiplex PCR; TCRdb's version includes in-frame clones alone and lacks a portion of them. This sample has 550,000 to 600,000 clones, with just over 75% found just once. Sequencing used PBMCs. The source of these receptors is a woman aged 40 to 55 in good health. Some clones in this sample may be carry-over from other donors' samples. Each CDR3 is given without its conserved first and last residue.

CDR3aa	len	v_gene	j_gene
ASKAGQYNEQF	11	TRBV19	TRBJ2-1
ATQPERDQETQY	12	TRBV2	TRBJ2-5
ASSLVAASGSTYEQY	15	TRBV11-2	.
ASSQEKDSYEQY	12	TRBV4-1	TRBJ2-7
ASSSGTSGRIYEQY	14	TRBV7-2	TRBJ2-7
AAPGGSNEQF	10	TRBV7-9	TRBJ2-1
ASSGTVTGNTIY	12	TRBV6-1	TRBJ1-3
ASSPGTGEEKLF	12	TRBV18	TRBJ1-4
ASSAAGVYEQY	11	TRBV18	TRBJ2-7
ASSLRAGSSYNEQF	14	TRBV7-7	TRBJ2-1
ASSSYVGLAGVLAKNIQY	18	TRBV5-4	TRBJ2-4
ASRTGTGVRQPQH	13	TRBV6-1	TRBJ1-5
ASSLAGGPGGELF	13	TRBV5-4	TRBJ2-2
ASSPPGTTPSTDTQY	15	TRBV18	TRBJ2-3
ASSLGGNGETQY	12	TRBV28	TRBJ2-5
AISDVRRSYEQY	12	TRBV10-3	.
ASSKLGGTDTQY	12	TRBV7-2	TRBJ2-3
ASSVRLRENTGELF	14	TRBV9	TRBJ2-2
ASSRGSGANVLT	12	TRBV28	TRBJ2-6
ASRRQENSNQPQH	13	TRBV2	TRBJ1-5
ASSQDWDH	8	TRBV7-9	TRBJ2-7
ASSSRVATEETQY	13	TRBV7-3	TRBJ2-5
ASSAGPTAGGKSEAF	15	TRBV9	TRBJ1-1
ASSLYRGHNQPQH	13	TRBV28	TRBJ1-5
ASRSISNYGYT	11	TRBV19	TRBJ1-2
ASSLGIISAYEQY	13	TRBV7-2	TRBJ2-7
SVAGGSDSYSNQPQH	15	TRBV29-1	TRBJ1-5
ASRLKTIEQY	10	TRBV7-6	TRBJ2-7
ASSLDRGSTDTQY	13	TRBV7-6	TRBJ2-3
ASSPATGGETQY	12	TRBV18	TRBJ2-5
AWRGENTGELF	11	TRBV30	TRBJ2-2
ASSLSSGYEQY	11	TRBV5-1	TRBJ2-7
ASSLTSGLAGANEQF	15	TRBV27	TRBJ2-1
AISESGTGRGNTEAF	15	TRBV10-3	TRBJ1-1
ASSPDSLYEQY	11	TRBV6-1	TRBJ2-7
ARSRGTSGRRDTQY	14	TRBV5-3	TRBJ2-3
ASSEQGAAYGYT	12	TRBV2	TRBJ1-2
ASSQGQSSGNTIY	13	TRBV18	TRBJ1-3
ASSYRDLFGQY	11	TRBV11-2	TRBJ2-7
ASSVFGGTEETQY	13	TRBV5-1	TRBJ2-5
ASSLEASGRAWADTQY	16	TRBV7-8	TRBJ2-3
ASSLGGLGQSGQY	13	TRBV11-2	TRBJ2-7
ATSRDRWESSHEQF	14	TRBV15	TRBJ2-1
ASSIGGTSADTQY	13	TRBV19	TRBJ2-3
ASSVGTGGSKAF	12	TRBV9	TRBJ1-1
ASSQPRGLAGQADTQY	16	TRBV4-3	TRBJ2-3
ASSVSGTAGEQF	12	TRBV19	TRBJ2-1
ASQRQQLSGNTIY	13	TRBV7-9	TRBJ1-3
ASSEGLLQPQH	11	TRBV6-1	TRBJ1-5
AWSVTENEAF	10	TRBV30	TRBJ1-1
ASSAGTKAF	9	TRBV5-1	TRBJ1-1
ASSEGGLAGTDTQY	14	TRBV2	TRBJ2-3
ASSVEDSGRAGTGELF	16	TRBV9	TRBJ2-2